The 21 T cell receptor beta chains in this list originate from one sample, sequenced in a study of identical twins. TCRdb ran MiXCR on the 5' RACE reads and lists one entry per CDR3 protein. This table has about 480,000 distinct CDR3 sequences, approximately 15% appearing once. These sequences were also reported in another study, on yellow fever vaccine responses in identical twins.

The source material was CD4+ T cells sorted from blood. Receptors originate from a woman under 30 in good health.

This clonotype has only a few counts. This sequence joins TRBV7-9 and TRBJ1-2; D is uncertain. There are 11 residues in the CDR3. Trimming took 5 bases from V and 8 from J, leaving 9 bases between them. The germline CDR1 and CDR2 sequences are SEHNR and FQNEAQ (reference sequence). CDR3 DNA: TGTGCCAGCAGCGCAACTGGAGGCTACACCTTC. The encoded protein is CASSATGGYTF. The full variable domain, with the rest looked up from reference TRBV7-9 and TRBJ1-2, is DTGVSQNPRHKITKRGQNVTFRCDPISEHNRLYWYRQTLGQGPEFLTYFQNEAQLEKSRLLSDRFSAERPKGSFSTLEIQRTEQGDSAMYLCASSATGGYTFGSGTRLTVV.

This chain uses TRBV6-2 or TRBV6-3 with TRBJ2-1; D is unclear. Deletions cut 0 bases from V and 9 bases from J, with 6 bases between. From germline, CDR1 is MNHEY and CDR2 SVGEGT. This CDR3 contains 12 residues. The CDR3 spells CASSYSASEQFF. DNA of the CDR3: TGTGCCAGCAGTTACTCTGCTAGTGAGCAGTTCTTC.

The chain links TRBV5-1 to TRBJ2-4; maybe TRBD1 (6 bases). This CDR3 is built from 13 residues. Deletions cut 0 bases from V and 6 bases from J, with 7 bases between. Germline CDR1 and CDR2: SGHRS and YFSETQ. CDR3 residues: CASSLDRVNIQYF. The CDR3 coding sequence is TGCGCCAGCAGCTTGGACAGGGTAAACATTCAGTACTTC.

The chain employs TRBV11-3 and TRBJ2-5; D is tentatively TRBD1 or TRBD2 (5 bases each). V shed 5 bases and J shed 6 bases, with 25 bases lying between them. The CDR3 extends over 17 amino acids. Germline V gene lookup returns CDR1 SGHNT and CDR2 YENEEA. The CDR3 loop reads CASSKPREGWKEKTQYF. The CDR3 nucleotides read TGTGCCAGCAGCAAACCCCGAGAGGGGTGGAAGGAGAAGACCCAGTACTTC. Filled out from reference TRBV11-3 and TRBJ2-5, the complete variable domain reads EAGVVQSPRYKIIEKKQPVAFWCNPISGHNTLYWYLQNLGQGPELLIRYENEEAVDDSQLPKDRFSAERLKGVDSTLKIQPAELGDSAVYLCASSKPREGWKEKTQYFGPGTRLLVL.

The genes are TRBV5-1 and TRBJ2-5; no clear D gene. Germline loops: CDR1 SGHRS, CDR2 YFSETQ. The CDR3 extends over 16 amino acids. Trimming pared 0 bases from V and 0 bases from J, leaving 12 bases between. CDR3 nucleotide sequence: TGCGCCAGCAGCTTGGATGGTTCGCCCTACCAAGAGACCCAGTACTTC. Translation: CASSLDGSPYQETQYF.

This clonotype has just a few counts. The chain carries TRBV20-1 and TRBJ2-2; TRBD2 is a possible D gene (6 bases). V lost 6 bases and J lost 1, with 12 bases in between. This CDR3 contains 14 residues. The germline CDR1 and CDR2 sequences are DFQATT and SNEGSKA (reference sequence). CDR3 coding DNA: TGCAGTGCCAGGCGGGGCCAGAACACCGGGGAGCTGTTTTTT. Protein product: CSARRGQNTGELFF.

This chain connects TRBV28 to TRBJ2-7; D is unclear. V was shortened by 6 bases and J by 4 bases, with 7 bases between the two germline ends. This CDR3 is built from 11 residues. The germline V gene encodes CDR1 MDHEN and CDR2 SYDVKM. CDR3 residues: CASRHAYEQYF. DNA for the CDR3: TGTGCCAGCAGGCACGCGTACGAGCAGTACTTC. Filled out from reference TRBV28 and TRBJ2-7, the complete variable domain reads DVKVTQSSRYLVKRTGEKVFLECVQDMDHENMFWYRQDPGLGLRLIYFSYDVKMKEKGDIPEGYSVSREKKERFSLILESASTNQTSMYLCASRHAYEQYFGPGTRLTVT.

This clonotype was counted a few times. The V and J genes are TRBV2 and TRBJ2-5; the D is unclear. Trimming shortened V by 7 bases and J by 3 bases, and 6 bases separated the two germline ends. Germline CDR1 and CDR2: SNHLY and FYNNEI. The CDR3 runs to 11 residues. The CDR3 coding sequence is TGTGCCAGCACCCTCGAAGAGACCCAGTACTTC. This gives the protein CASTLEETQYF.

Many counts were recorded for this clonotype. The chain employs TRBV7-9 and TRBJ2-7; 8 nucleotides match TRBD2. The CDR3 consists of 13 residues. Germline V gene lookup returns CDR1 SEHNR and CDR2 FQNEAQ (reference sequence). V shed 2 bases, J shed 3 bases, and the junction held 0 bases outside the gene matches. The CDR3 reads CASSLLAGYEQYF. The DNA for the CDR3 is TGTGCCAGCAGCTTACTAGCGGGCTACGAGCAGTACTTC.

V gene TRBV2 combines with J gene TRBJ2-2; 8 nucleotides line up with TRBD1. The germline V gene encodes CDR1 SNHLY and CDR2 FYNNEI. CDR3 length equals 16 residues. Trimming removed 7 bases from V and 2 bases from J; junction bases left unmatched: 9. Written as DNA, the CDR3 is TGTGCCAGCATGTCAGGGGGCAGAATCAACACCGGGGAGCTGTTTTTT. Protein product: CASMSGGRINTGELFF.

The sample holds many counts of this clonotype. CDR3 nucleotides: TGTGCCAGCTCACCTTCACCCGATTCACCCCTCCACTTT. It specifies CASSPSPDSPLHF. The gene calls are TRBV18 and TRBJ1-6; no firm D call. CDR1 is KGHSH and CDR2 is LQKENI in the germline V gene. V was trimmed by 3 bases and J by 8 bases, leaving 8 bases between them. CDR3 length: 13 amino acids.

The CDR3 reads CSAASGRTNNEQFF. CDR3 DNA: TGCAGTGCAGCTAGCGGGAGGACCAACAATGAGCAGTTCTTC. This chain links TRBV20-1 with TRBJ2-1; TRBD2 matches at 11 bases. With 6 bases clipped from V and 5 bases from J, the junction kept 6 bases outside the gene matches. There are 14 residues in the CDR3. Germline loops: CDR1 DFQATT, CDR2 SNEGSKA (reference sequence).

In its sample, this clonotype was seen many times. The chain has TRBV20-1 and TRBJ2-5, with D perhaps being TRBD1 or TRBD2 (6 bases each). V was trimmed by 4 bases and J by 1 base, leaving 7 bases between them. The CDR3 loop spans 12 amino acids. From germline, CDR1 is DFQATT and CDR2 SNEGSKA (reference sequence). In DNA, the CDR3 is TGCAGTGCTACGGGGGCCCAAGAGACCCAGTACTTC. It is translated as CSATGAQETQYF.

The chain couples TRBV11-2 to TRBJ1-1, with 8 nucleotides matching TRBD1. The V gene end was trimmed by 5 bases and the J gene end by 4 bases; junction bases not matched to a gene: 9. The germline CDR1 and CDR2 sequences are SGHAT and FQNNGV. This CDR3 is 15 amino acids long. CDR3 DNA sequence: TGTGCCAGCAGCCCTCGACAGGGGTTCGGCACTGAAGCTTTCTTT. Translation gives CASSPRQGFGTEAFF. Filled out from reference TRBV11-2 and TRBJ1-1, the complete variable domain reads EAGVAQSPRYKIIEKRQSVAFWCNPISGHATLYWYQQILGQGPKLLIQFQNNGVVDDSQLPKDRFSAERLKGVDSTLKIQPAKLEDSAVYLCASSPRQGFGTEAFFGQGTRLTVV.

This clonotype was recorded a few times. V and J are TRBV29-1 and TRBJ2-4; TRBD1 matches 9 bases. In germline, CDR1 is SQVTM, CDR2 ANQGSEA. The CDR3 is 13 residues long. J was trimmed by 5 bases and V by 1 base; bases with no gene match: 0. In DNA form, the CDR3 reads TGCAGCGTTGAAGGGACAGGGGAAAACATTCAGTACTTC. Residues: CSVEGTGENIQYF.

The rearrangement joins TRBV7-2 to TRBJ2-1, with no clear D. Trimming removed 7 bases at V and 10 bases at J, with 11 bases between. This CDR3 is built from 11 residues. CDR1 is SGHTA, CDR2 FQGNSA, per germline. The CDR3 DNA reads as TGTGCCAGCACTAAAGGAACAGAGCAGTTCTTC. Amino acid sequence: CASTKGTEQFF.

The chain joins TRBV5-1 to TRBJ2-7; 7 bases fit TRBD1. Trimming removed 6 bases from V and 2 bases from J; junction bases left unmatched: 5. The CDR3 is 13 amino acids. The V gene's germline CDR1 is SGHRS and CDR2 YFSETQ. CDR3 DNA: TGCGCCAGCAACCGGGACAGCGCCTACGAGCAGTACTTC. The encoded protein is CASNRDSAYEQYF.

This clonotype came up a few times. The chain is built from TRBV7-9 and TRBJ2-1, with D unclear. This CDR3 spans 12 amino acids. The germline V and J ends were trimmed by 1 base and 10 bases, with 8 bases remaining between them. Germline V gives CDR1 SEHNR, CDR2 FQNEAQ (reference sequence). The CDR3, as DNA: TGTGCCAGCAGCTTAGACTGGCGGGAGCAGTTCTTC. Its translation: CASSLDWREQFF.

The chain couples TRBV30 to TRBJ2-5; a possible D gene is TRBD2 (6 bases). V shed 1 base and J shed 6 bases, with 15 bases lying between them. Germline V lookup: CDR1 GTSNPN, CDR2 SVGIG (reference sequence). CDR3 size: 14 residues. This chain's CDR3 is CAWSESGVYKTQYF. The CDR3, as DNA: TGTGCCTGGAGTGAATCGGGGGTATACAAGACCCAGTACTTC.

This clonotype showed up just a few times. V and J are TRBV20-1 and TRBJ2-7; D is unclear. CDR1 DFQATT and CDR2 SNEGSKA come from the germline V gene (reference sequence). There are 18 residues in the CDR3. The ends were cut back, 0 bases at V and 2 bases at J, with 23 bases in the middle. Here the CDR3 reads CSAREQRTGSQKAYEQYF. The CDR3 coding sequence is TGCAGTGCTAGAGAACAACGAACCGGGTCCCAAAAGGCCTACGAGCAGTACTTC.

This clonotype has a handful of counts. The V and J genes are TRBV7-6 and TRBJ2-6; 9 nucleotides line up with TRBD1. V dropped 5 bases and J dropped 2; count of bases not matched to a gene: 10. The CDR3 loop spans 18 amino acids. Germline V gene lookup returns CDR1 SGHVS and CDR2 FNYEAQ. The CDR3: CASSLIPGQGTGANVLTF. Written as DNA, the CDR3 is TGTGCCAGCAGCCTGATTCCGGGACAGGGTACTGGGGCCAACGTCCTGACTTTC.